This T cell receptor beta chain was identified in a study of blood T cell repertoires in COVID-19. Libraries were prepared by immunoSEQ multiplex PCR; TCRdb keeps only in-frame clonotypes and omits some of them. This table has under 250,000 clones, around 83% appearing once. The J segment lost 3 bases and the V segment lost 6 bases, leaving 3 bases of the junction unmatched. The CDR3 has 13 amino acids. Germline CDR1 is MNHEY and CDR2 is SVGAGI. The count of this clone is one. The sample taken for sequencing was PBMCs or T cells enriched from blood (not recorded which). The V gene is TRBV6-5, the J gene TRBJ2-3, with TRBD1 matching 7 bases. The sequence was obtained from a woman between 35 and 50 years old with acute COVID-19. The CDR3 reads CASRPQGTDTQYF. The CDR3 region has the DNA TGTGCCAGCAGACCACAGGGGACAGATACGCAGTATTTT.